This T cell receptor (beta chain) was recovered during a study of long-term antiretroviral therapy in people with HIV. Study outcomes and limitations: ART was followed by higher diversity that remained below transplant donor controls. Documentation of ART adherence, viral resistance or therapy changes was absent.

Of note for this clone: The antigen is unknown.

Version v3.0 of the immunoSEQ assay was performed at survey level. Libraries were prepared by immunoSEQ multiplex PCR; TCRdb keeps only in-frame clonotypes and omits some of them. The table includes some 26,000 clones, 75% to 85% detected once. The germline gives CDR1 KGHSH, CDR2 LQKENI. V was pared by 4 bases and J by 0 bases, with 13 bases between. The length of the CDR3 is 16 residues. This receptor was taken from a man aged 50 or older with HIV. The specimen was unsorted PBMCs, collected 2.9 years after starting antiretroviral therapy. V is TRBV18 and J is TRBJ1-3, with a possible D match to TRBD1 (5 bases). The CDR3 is CASSHPGRSSGNTIYF. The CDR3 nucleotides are TGTGCCAGCTCACATCCGGGACGGAGCTCTGGAAACACCATATATTTT.